These 8 T cell receptor beta chains originate from one sample sequenced in a study of control samples from healthy donors and cancer patients. The method was immunoSEQ multiplex PCR; TCRdb's version includes in-frame clones alone and lacks a portion of them. The sample has approximately 170,000 clones, 75% to 95% seen once. What was sequenced was blood. These receptors originate from a woman in her twenties or thirties in good health.

V and J are TRBV6-1 and TRBJ2-1; a possible D gene is TRBD2 (6 bases). The CDR3 is made up of 15 amino acids. Trimming pared 2 bases from V and 7 bases from J, leaving 15 bases between. Germline values: CDR1 MNHNS, CDR2 SASEGT. CDR3 sequence reads: CASSEFVGGGNEQFF. The CDR3 DNA reads TGTGCCAGCAGTGAATTTGTCGGGGGAGGTAATGAGCAGTTCTTC.

J is TRBJ1-1 and V is TRBV6-5, with D possibly TRBD1 on 5 matching bases. Per germline, CDR1 MNHEY and CDR2 SVGAGI. The CDR3 extends over 14 amino acids. Trimming removed 11 bases at V and 6 bases at J, with 22 bases between. CDR3 in DNA: TGTGCCGCCAGAAGAGGCAGGGAGGGTGCTGAAGCTTTCTTT. Its translation: CAARRGREGAEAFF.

V is TRBV9 and J is TRBJ1-2; D is unclear. Per the germline V gene, CDR1 is SGDLS and CDR2 is YYNGEE. The CDR3 spans 12 residues. V was shortened by 4 bases and J by 5 bases, with 9 bases between the two germline ends. The CDR3 sequence: CASSPGLYGYTF. CDR3 nucleotides: TGTGCCAGCAGCCCGGGCCTTTATGGCTACACCTTC.

The table lists this clone with a count of one. This sequence joins TRBV9 and TRBJ2-5; TRBD2 matches 7 bases. Germline trimming cut 0 bases from V and 4 bases from J; bases unmatched to any gene: 3. The CDR3 contains 14 residues. Germline V lookup: CDR1 SGDLS, CDR2 YYNGEE. The chain's CDR3 is CASSVAGEGETQYF. CDR3 DNA: TGTGCCAGCAGCGTAGCTGGGGAGGGAGAGACCCAGTACTTC.

The rearrangement links TRBV4-2 to TRBJ2-2; the match to TRBD2 covers 9 bases. Trimming at V came to 4 bases and at J to 4 bases, leaving 4 bases not matched to a gene. Germline CDR1 LGHNA, CDR2 YNFKEQ. The CDR3 covers 15 residues. In DNA, the CDR3 is TGTGCCAGCAGCCCCGGGACTAGCTTCACCGGGGAGCTGTTTTTT. Translating it yields CASSPGTSFTGELFF.

In regard to this clone: Other DNA sequences of this sample code for an identical CDR3. This chain joins TRBV10-1 and TRBJ1-3; possibly TRBD1 for D (5 bases). The CDR3 totals 15 residues. V shed 3 bases and J shed 0 bases, with 9 bases lying between them. Germline V gene sequence: CDR1 WNHNN, CDR2 SYGVQD (reference sequence). The DNA for the CDR3 is TGCGCCAGCAGTGATGGGGCCAGCTCTGGAAACACCATATATTTT. The encoded protein is CASSDGASSGNTIYF.

The V and J genes are TRBV28 and TRBJ1-4; 11 bases fit TRBD1. V dropped 7 bases and J dropped 1; count of bases not matched to a gene: 8. The CDR3 extends over 17 amino acids. CDR1 and CDR2 (germline): MDHEN, SYDVKM. The CDR3 region is CASKRDRGTLTNEKLFF. CDR3 in DNA: TGTGCCAGCAAACGGGACAGGGGGACCCTAACTAATGAAAAACTGTTTTTT.

The J gene is TRBJ2-1, the V gene TRBV19, with D possibly being TRBD2 (6 bases). V was cut by 3 bases and J by 6 bases, with 12 bases left in between. Germline lookup yields CDR1 LNHDA and CDR2 SQIVND (reference sequence). The CDR3 covers 14 residues. CDR3 nucleotides: TGTGCCAGTAGTATTTTACGGGAGTTCAATGAGCAGTTCTTC. As protein: CASSILREFNEQFF.